Listed below are T cell receptor beta chains from one sample, sequenced in a study of blood T cell repertoires in COVID-19. Some clones are missing from TCRdb's copy, which holds only in-frame ones; the method was immunoSEQ multiplex PCR. The sample records some 120,000 clones, 83% being singletons. Sequences were obtained from peripheral blood. Receptor source: a man in his thirties or forties with acute or convalescent COVID-19. Both conserved end residues are trimmed from each CDR3. For some rows the clone size is stated as once, few or many, or as a class when expanded; others skip it.

abundance: NA; v_gene: TRBV7-8; CDR3aa: ASSRGLAFLNEQF
abundance: NA; v_gene: TRBV30; CDR3aa: AWSDSSLNQPQH
abundance: NA; v_gene: TRBV2; CDR3aa: ASTLGGGGTGELF
abundance: NA; v_gene: TRBV13; CDR3aa: ASSLDRTYNEQF
abundance: NA; v_gene: TRBV7-8; CDR3aa: ASSQAAVTEAF
abundance: NA; v_gene: TRBV30; CDR3aa: AWRAYREGYQETQY
abundance: NA; v_gene: TRBV7-8; CDR3aa: ASSPGLAGGRYNKNYEQY
abundance: NA; v_gene: TRBV14; CDR3aa: ASSQPGLNEQF
abundance: NA; v_gene: TRBV19; CDR3aa: ASSIVGDRPLEAF
abundance: NA; v_gene: TRBV6-6; CDR3aa: ASRSTVNTEAF
abundance: NA; v_gene: TRBV2; CDR3aa: ASRETGDLAF
abundance: NA; v_gene: TRBV7-9; CDR3aa: ASSLALGGGEQY
abundance: NA; v_gene: TRBV27; CDR3aa: ASSLQTFTSTDTQY
abundance: NA; v_gene: TRBV5-5; CDR3aa: ASSATGQPIYGYT
abundance: once; v_gene: TRBV7-6; CDR3aa: ASSLGPPQANDEKLF
abundance: NA; v_gene: TRBV5-4; CDR3aa: ASSPEQSSGANVLT
abundance: NA; v_gene: TRBV7-3; CDR3aa: ASSLSGGLAGNEQF
abundance: NA; v_gene: TRBV10-3; CDR3aa: AISQTGDTEAF
abundance: NA; v_gene: TRBV6-4; CDR3aa: ASSVEEGQPQH
abundance: NA; v_gene: TRBV6-6; CDR3aa: ASSQRGPEAF
abundance: NA; v_gene: TRBV18; CDR3aa: ASSPSFLKRANQETQY
abundance: once; v_gene: TRBV5-4; CDR3aa: ASSLMGGTEAF
abundance: once; v_gene: TRBV3-1/TRBV3-2; CDR3aa: ASSKAVAKNIQY
abundance: NA; v_gene: TRBV3-1/TRBV3-2; CDR3aa: ASSQEIQGYT
abundance: NA; v_gene: TRBV18; CDR3aa: ASSPGRADSPLH
abundance: NA; v_gene: TRBV3-1/TRBV3-2; CDR3aa: ASTTHGVGGLNTEAF
abundance: NA; v_gene: TRBV5-1; CDR3aa: ASSATNDYGYT
abundance: NA; v_gene: TRBV19; CDR3aa: ASSARRGAMPGYT
abundance: once; v_gene: TRBV19; CDR3aa: ASSEPLSPLH
abundance: NA; v_gene: TRBV9; CDR3aa: ASSVGDNTGELF
abundance: NA; v_gene: TRBV19; CDR3aa: ASTGWTGARIGELF
abundance: NA; v_gene: TRBV2; CDR3aa: ASSEAGRGNTGELF
abundance: NA; v_gene: TRBV5-6; CDR3aa: ASSLVGSSHGYT
abundance: NA; v_gene: TRBV24-1; CDR3aa: ATSAGTGDHNEQF
abundance: NA; v_gene: TRBV6-5; CDR3aa: ASKLAQGNEKLF
abundance: few; v_gene: TRBV30; CDR3aa: AVMRGVSYNEQF
abundance: NA; v_gene: TRBV7-2; CDR3aa: ASSTGQGPDQPQH
abundance: NA; v_gene: TRBV6-5; CDR3aa: ASSRLPEMNGYT
abundance: NA; v_gene: TRBV5-1; CDR3aa: ASSMGGGYGYT
abundance: NA; v_gene: TRBV19; CDR3aa: ASSFGQFLTNEKLF